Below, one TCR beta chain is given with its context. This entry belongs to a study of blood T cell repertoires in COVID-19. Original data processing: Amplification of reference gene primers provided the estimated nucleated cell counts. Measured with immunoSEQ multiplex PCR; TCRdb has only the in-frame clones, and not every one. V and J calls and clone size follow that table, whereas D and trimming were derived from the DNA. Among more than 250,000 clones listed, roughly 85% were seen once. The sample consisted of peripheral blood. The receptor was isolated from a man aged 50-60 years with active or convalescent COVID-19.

CDR3 nucleotide sequence: TGTGCCAGCAGGCCCCAAGGGGACAGGGCACACTATAATTCACCCCTCCACTTT. This translates into CASRPQGDRAHYNSPLHF. The chain uses TRBV7-8 and TRBJ1-6, with 9 positions matching TRBD1. The V gene's germline CDR1 is SGHVS and CDR2 FQNEAQ. The CDR3 runs to 18 residues. The J segment lost 3 bases and the V segment lost 6 bases, leaving 12 bases of the junction unmatched.